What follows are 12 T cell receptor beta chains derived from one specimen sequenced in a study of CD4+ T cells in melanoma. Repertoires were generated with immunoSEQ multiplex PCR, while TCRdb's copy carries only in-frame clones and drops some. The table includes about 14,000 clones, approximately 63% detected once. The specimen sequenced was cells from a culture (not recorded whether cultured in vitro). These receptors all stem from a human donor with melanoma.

The CDR3 region is CASSAGTSGDLAKNIQYF. The CDR3 DNA sequence: TGCGCCAGCAGTGCCGGGACTAGCGGGGACCTAGCCAAAAACATTCAGTACTTC. V gene TRBV10-1 combines with J gene TRBJ2-4, with 13 positions matching TRBD2. The CDR3 length is 18 residues. CDR1 and CDR2 from the germline V gene are WNHNN and SYGVQD (reference sequence). Trimming at V came to 4 bases and at J to 0 bases, leaving 6 bases not matched to a gene.

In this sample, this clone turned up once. The CDR3 is CASSLRRGLAGYEQYF. CDR3 bases: TGTGCCAGCAGTTTACGGCGGGGGCTAGCGGGTTACGAGCAGTACTTC. The chain employs TRBV27 and TRBJ2-7; 8 nucleotides agree with TRBD2. CDR3 length: 16 amino acids. The V gene's germline CDR1 is MNHEY and CDR2 SMNVEV (reference sequence). The V and J ends lost 2 bases and 4 bases, in that order; junction bases with no gene match: 10.

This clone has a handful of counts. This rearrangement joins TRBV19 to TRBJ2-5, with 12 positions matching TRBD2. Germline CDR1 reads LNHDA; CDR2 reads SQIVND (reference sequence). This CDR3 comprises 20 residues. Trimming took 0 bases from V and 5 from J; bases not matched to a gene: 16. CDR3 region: CASSIEAPRGLAGLEETQYF. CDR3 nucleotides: TGTGCCAGTAGTATAGAGGCCCCCCGAGGACTAGCGGGGTTAGAGGAGACCCAGTACTTC.

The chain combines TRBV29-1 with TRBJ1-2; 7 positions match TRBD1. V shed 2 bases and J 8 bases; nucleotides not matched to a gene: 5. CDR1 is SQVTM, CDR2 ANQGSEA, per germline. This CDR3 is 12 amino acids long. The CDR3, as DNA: TGCAGCGTTGAAAAGGGACAGAGGGGCTACACCTTC. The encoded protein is CSVEKGQRGYTF.

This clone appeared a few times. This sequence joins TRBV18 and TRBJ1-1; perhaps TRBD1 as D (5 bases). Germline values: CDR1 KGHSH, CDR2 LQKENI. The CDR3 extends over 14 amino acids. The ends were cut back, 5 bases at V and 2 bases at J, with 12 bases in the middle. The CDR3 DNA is TGTGCCAGCTCATCCTTAGGGGATAACACTGAAGCTTTCTTT. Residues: CASSSLGDNTEAFF.

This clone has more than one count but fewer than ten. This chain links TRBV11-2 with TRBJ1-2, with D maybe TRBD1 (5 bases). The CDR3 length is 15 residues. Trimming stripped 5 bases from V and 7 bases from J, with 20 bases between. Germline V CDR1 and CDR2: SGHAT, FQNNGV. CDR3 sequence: CASSAGKGFGGGYTF. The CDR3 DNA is TGTGCCAGCAGCGCGGGCAAGGGGTTCGGGGGTGGCTACACCTTC.

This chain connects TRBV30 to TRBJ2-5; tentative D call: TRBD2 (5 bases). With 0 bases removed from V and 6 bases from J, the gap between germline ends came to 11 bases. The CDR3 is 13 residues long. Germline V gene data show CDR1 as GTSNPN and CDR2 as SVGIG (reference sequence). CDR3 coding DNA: TGTGCCTGGAGTGTGGGAGCCTCCAAGACCCAGTACTTC. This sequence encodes CAWSVGASKTQYF.

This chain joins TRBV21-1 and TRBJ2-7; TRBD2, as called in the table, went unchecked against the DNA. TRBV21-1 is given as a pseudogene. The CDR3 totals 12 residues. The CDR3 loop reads CATGGHHYEQYF. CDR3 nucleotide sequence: TGTGCCACGGGGGGACATCACTACGAGCAGTACTTC.

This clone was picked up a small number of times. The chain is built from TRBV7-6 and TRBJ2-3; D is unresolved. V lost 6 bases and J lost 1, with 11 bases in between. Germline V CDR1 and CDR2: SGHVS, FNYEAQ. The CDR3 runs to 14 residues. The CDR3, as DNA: TGTGCCAGCAGACCCACATTGGGCACAGATACGCAGTATTTT. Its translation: CASRPTLGTDTQYF.

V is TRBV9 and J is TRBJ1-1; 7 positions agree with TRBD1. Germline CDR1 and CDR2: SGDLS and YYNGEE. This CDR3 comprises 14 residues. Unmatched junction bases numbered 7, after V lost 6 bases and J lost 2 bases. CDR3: CASTATGANTEAFF. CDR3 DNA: TGTGCCAGCACTGCTACAGGGGCTAACACTGAAGCTTTCTTT.

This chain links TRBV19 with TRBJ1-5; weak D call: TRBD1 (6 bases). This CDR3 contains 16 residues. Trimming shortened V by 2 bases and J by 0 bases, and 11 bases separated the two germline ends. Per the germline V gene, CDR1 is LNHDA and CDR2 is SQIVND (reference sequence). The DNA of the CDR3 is TGTGCCAGTAGTATAACGGGGGCGTTTAGCAATCAGCCCCAGCATTTT. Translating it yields CASSITGAFSNQPQHF. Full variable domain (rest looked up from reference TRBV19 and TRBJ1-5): DGGITQSPKYLFRKEGQNVTLSCEQNLNHDAMYWYRQDPGQGLRLIYYSQIVNDFQKGDIAEGYSVSREKKESFPLTVTSAQKNPTAFYLCASSITGAFSNQPQHFGDGTRLSIL.

CDR3 protein: CASSVIAGGRGEQFF. The CDR3 nucleotides read TGTGCCAGCAGCGTTATTGCGGGGGGGCGCGGTGAGCAGTTCTTC. The rearrangement joins TRBV9 to TRBJ2-1; 9 bases fit TRBD2. Germline CDR1 SGDLS, CDR2 YYNGEE. The ends lost 2 bases at V and 9 bases at J; junction bases unmatched: 9. The CDR3 spans 15 residues.